Sequencing of this TCR beta chain was carried out in a study of molecular identifiers for immune sequencing clone quantification. Study-wide context: Replicate experiments divided RNA from roughly 20,000 or 100,000 naive CD8 cells into five parts and sequenced four.

Generation of bulk TCR libraries relied on previously described methods and listed TCR primers. One entry per CDR3 protein results from TCRdb running MiXCR on the PCR reads. The data show about 640,000 distinct CDR3 sequences, about 20% seen once. Study observations and caveats: A shared barcode on identical TCR molecules could lead to underestimated sizes for highly expanded clones.

This clonotype has a count of ten or more. Its antigen is unidentified. Trimming removed 1 base from V and 5 bases from J, with 11 bases in between. The V gene's germline CDR1 is MGHRA and CDR2 YSYEKL. This CDR3 contains 14 residues. Naive CD8 T cells were sorted, and the gate applied was CD8+CD4-CCR7+CD45RA+. The sample consisted of naive CD8+ T cells from blood, with Jurkat cell RNA spiked in. Subset reported: FACS-sorted CD8+CD4-CCR7+CD45RA+ naive T cells. The sequence derives from a human donor in good health. Some libraries in this study had Jurkat cell RNA spiked in. This rearrangement joins TRBV4-1 to TRBJ2-5; D call uncertain. The CDR3 nucleotides read TGCGCCAGCAGCCAAGCCATGGGGTCGGAGACCCAGTACTTC. This sequence encodes CASSQAMGSETQYF.